Included here is one T cell receptor beta chain sequence, with context. No cognate antigen has been identified for it. It has no much larger one-base neighbor in the sample; base qualities were not kept. This specimen comes from a study of blood T cell repertoires in COVID-19 (dated by TCRdb to about 2020). Background on the whole study: Samples from collaborators originated in the United States, Italy and Spain and spanned both the acute and convalescent phases of COVID-19. The prospective study material was composed of cDNA or gDNA derived from T cells, B-cell-depleted T cells, or PBMCs. Samples were obtained from the ongoing ImmuneRACE study (first 160 participants) and from over a thousand subjects provided by 6 global collaborators. The sample metadata nearly always contained a de-identified subject ID, COVID-19 status, age in years and sex. Deeply sampled blood TCRbeta repertoires from subjects exposed to, actively infected with, or recovered from COVID-19 were included in the dataset. Where HLA class I and class II types were available, the types were taken from metadata supplied by the sample provider, not from assay-based typing. A freely available public database, intended as a resource for researchers studying the immune response to SARS-CoV-2, is where the repertoires were released. Findings and caveats that apply to the study as a whole: The amount of clinical and demographic metadata varied by source and participant and was provided uncurated.

TCRbeta CDR3 regions were amplified from genomic DNA by means of the immunoSEQ Assay, a bias-controlled multiplex PCR. Per the original workflow: The number of nucleated cells in each sample was estimated by amplification of reference gene primers within the assay. To quantify the absolute abundance of each unique TCRbeta CDR3 rearrangement, sequence reads were collapsed and filtered. For each sample, productive Simpson clonality was calculated as the square root of Simpson's diversity index over productive rearrangements. Entries here come from immuneACCESS through TCRdb and include only in-frame sequences with V and J called. Some clones fail to appear in such tables; in the studies checked, an unresolved V gene covers under half of the shortfall, and the cause of the remainder is unknown. V, J and clone size derive from that table, while D and trimming were established from the DNA sequence. This sample holds 320,000 or so clones; more than 85% were observed only once. Approximately 0.99% of the sample rests with the top ten.

Participants in the prospective study were aged about 18 to 95 years, lived in over 20 United States geographic areas, and enrolled through a virtual design. In the prospective study, cohorts were assigned on the basis of participant-reported clinical history obtained from a screening survey and a study questionnaire. Recovered participants in ImmuneRACE Cohort 3 were defined by two consecutive negative NP/OP PCR tests, clearance by a healthcare professional, or resolution of symptoms. Mobile phlebotomists in the prospective study collected whole blood, serum and a nasopharyngeal or oropharyngeal swab from every participant. Additional blood draws and questionnaires over a 2-month period could optionally be provided by prospective study participants. Before DNA extraction, blood samples from the prospective study were shipped at room temperature or frozen. The germline ends are 12 bases apart after V is trimmed by 6 bases and J by 6 bases. The CDR3 runs 13 residues from the cysteine to the phenylalanine. Just CDR3 DNA is preserved here, 39 bases in frame from base 1. CDR1 SGHRS and CDR2 YFSETQ were looked up in the germline V gene.

The receptor's source is a woman aged 25 to 45 who had recovered from COVID-19. The chain couples TRBV5-1 to TRBJ1-4; confidence is insufficient to name the D gene. The source material was PBMCs or T cells enriched from blood (not recorded which). The DNA sequence is given as TGCGCCAGCAACAGCCCCGGGGATGAAAAACTGTTTTTT. It specifies CASNSPGDEKLFF.